This T cell receptor (beta chain) was sequenced in a study of blood T cell repertoires in COVID-19. In the study overall: Acute and convalescent COVID-19 specimens originated in the United States, Italy and Spain. T cells, B-cell-depleted T cells, or PBMCs provided the cDNA or gDNA that served as material.

Cohorts were based on clinical histories the participants reported. Under the authors' procedure: From reference gene primer amplification, estimates of nucleated cell counts were derived. Sequenced by immunoSEQ multiplex PCR; TCRdb stores in-frame clones only, minus some. Clone size and the V and J calls come from that table; the DNA yielded D and trimming. The table records around 220,000 clones, around 90% of them present only once. V was clipped by 0 bases and J by 4 bases, with 15 bases between them. The CDR3 loop spans 16 amino acids. Germline-derived CDR1 and CDR2 are LNHNV and YYDKDF (reference sequence).

Sequencing input: PBMCs or T cells enriched from blood (not recorded which). The receptor was isolated from a woman in her twenties or thirties with acute COVID-19. V and J are TRBV15 and TRBJ1-2, with unresolved D. The CDR3 spells CATSRDEEKDFYGYTF. CDR3 bases: TGTGCCACCAGCAGAGATGAGGAGAAGGATTTCTATGGCTACACCTTC.